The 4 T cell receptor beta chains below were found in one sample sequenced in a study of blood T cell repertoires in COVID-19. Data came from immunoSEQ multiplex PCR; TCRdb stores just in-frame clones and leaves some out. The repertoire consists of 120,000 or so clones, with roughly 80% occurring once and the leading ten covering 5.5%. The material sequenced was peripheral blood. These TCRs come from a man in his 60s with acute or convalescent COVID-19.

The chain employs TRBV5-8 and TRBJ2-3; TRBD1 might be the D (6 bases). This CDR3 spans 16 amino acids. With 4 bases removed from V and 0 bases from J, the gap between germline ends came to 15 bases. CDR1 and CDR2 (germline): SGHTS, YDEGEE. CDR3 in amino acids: CASSPGQKTSTDTQYF. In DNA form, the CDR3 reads TGTGCCAGCAGCCCCGGACAGAAAACTAGCACAGATACGCAGTATTTT.

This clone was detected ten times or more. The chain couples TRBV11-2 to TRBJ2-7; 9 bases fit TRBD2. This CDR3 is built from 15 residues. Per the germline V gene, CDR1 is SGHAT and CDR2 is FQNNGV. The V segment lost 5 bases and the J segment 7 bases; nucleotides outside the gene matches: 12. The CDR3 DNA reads TGTGCCAGCAGCCCCTCCTTCAGTAGCGGGAGTGAGCAGTACTTC. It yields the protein CASSPSFSSGSEQYF.

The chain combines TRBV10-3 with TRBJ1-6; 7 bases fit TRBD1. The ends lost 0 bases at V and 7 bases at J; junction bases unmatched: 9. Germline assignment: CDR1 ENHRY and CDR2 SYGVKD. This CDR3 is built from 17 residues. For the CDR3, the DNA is TGTGCCATCAGTGAGTCGAAAAGGGGGCCGGGCAATTCACCCCTCCACTTT. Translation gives CAISESKRGPGNSPLHF.

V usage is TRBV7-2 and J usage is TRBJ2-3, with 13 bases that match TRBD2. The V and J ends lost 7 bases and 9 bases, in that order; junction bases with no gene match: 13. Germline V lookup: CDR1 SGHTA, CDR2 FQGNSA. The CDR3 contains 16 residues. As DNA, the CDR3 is TGTGCCAGCACCCCTCAATCCGGGACTAGCGGGATGACGCAGTATTTT. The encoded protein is CASTPQSGTSGMTQYF. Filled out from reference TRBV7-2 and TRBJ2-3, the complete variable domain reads GAGVSQSPSNKVTEKGKDVELRCDPISGHTALYWYRQSLGQGLEFLIYFQGNSAPDKSGLPSDRFSAERTGGSVSTLTIQRTQQEDSAVYLCASTPQSGTSGMTQYFGPGTRLTVL.